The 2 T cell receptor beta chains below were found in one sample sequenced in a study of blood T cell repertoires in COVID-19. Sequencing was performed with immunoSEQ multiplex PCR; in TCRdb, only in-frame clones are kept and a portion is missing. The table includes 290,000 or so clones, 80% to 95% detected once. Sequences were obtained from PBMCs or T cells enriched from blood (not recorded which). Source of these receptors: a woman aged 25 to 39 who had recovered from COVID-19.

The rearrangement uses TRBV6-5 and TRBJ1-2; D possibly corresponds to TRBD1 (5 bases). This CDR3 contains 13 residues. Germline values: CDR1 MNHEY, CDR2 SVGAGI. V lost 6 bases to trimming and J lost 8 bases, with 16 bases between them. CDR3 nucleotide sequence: TGTGCCAGCAGCTCCCCGGGGGGTGGGGGCTACACCTTC. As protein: CASSSPGGGGYTF.

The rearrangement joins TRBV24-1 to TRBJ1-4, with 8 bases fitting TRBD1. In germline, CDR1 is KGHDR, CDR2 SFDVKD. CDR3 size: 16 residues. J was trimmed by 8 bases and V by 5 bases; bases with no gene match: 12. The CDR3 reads CATSGVEQGVGEKLFF. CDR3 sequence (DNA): TGTGCCACCAGTGGTGTCGAACAGGGGGTCGGGGAAAAACTGTTTTTT.